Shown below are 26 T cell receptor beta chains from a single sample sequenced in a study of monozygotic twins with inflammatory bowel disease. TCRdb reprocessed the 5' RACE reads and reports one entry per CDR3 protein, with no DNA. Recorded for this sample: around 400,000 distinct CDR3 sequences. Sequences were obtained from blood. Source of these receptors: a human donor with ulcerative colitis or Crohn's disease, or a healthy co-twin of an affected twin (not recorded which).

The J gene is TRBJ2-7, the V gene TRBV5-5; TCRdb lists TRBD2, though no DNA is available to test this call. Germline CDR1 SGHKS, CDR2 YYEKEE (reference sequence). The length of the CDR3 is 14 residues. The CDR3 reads CASILAGETYEQYF.

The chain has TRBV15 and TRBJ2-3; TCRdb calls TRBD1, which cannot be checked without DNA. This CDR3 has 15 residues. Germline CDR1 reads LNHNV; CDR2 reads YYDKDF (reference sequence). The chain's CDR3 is CATSRYRDQTDTQYF.

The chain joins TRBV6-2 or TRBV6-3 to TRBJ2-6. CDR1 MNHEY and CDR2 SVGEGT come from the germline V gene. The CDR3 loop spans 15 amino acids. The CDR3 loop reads CASREQGAGANVLTF.

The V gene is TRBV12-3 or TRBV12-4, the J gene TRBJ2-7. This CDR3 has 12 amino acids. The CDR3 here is CASTGKIYEQYF.

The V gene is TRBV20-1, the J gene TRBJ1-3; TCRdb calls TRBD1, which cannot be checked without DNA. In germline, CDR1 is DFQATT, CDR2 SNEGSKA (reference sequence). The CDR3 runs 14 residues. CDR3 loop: CSARFRGPGNTIYF.

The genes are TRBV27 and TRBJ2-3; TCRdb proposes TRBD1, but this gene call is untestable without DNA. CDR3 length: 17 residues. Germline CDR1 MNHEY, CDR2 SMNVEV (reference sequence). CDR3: CASAAYRGKSTSDTQYF.

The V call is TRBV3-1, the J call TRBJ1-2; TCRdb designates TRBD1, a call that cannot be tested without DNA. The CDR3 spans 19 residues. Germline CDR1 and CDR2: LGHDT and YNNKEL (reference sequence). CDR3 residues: CASSPELGTGQGAYYGYTF.

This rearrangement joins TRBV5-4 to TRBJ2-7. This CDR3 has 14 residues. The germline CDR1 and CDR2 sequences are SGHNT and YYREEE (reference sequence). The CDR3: CASSLGQDLFEQYF.

The CDR3 here is CASSPGTYSGANVLTF. The V and J genes are TRBV11-2 and TRBJ2-6; TCRdb returns TRBD2, unconfirmable since there is no DNA. Germline CDR1 and CDR2: SGHAT and FQNNGV. CDR3 length: 16 amino acids.

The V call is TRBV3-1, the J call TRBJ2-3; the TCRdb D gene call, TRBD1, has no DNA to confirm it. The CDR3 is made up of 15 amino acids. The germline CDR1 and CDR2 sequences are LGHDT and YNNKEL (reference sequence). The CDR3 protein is CASSQDWDLTDTQYF.

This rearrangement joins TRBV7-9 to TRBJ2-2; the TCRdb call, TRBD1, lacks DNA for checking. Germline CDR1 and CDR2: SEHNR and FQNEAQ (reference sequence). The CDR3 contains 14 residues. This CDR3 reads CASSHGGFAGELFF.

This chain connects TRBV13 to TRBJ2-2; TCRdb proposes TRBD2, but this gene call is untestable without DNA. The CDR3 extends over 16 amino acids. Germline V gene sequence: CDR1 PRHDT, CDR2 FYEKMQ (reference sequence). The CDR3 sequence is CASSTGLASGTGELFF. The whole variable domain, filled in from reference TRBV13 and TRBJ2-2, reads AAGVIQSPRHLIKEKRETATLKCYPIPRHDTVYWYQQGPGQDPQFLISFYEKMQSDKGSIPDRFSAQQFSDYHSELNMSSLELGDSALYFCASSTGLASGTGELFFGEGSRLTVL.

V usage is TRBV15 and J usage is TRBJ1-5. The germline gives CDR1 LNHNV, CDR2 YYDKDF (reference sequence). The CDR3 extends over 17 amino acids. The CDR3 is CATSSDALGRVNQPQHF.

The CDR3 sequence: CSASKLLGGSSYNEQFF. The chain carries TRBV20-1 and TRBJ2-1. Germline loops: CDR1 DFQATT, CDR2 SNEGSKA (reference sequence). This CDR3 is built from 17 residues.

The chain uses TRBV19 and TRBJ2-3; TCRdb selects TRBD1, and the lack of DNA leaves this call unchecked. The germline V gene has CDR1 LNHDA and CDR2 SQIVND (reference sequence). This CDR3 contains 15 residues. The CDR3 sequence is CASSMGRGFTDTQYF.

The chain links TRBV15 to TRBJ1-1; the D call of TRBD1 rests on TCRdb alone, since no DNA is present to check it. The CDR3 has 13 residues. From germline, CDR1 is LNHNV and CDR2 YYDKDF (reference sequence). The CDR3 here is CATRFGTGTEAFF.

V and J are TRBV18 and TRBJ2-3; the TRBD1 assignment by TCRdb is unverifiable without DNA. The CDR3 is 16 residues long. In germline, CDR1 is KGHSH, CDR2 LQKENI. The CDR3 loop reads CASSPGSATSTDTQYF. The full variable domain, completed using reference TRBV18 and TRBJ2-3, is NAGVMQNPRHLVRRRGQEARLRCSPMKGHSHVYWYRQLPEEGLKFMVYLQKENIIDESGMPKERFSAEFPKEGPSILRIQQVVRGDSAAYFCASSPGSATSTDTQYFGPGTRLTVL.

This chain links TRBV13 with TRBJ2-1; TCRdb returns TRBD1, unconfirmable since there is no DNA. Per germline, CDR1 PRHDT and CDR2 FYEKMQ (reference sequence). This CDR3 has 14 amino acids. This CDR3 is CASRATDFYNEQFF.

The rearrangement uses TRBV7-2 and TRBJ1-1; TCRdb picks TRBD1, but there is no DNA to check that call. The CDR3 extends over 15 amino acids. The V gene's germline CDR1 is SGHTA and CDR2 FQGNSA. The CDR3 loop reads CASSFGDRTNTEAFF.

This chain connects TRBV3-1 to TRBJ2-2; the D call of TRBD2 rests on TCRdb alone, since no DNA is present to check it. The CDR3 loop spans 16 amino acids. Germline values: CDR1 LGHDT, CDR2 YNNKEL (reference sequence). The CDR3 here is CASSQGLAVGTGELFF.

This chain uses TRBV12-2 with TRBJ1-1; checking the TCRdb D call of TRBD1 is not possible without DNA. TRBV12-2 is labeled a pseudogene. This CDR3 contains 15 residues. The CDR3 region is CASRLVSRGNTEAFF.

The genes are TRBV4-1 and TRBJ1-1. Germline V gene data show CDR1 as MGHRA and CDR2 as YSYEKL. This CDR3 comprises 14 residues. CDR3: CASSQEWGNTEAFF.

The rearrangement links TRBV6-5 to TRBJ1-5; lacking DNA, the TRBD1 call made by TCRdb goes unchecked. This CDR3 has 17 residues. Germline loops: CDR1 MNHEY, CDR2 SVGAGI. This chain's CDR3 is CASSYSSAGGPYQPQHF.

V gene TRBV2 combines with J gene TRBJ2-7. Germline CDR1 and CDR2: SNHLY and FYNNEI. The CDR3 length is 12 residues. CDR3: CASSEGSYEQYF.

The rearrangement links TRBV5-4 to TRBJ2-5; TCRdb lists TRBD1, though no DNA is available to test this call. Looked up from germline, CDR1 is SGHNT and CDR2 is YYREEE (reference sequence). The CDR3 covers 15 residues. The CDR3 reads CASSFYRGNQETQYF.

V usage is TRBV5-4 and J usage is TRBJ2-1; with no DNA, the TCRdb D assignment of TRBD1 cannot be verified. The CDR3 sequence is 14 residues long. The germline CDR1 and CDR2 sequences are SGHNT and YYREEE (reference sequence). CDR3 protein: CASFSGGQDNEQFF. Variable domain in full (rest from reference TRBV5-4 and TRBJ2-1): ETGVTQSPTHLIKTRGQQVTLRCSSQSGHNTVSWYQQALGQGPQFIFQYYREEENGRGNFPPRFSGLQFPNYSSELNVNALELDDSALYLCASFSGGQDNEQFFGPGTRLTVL.